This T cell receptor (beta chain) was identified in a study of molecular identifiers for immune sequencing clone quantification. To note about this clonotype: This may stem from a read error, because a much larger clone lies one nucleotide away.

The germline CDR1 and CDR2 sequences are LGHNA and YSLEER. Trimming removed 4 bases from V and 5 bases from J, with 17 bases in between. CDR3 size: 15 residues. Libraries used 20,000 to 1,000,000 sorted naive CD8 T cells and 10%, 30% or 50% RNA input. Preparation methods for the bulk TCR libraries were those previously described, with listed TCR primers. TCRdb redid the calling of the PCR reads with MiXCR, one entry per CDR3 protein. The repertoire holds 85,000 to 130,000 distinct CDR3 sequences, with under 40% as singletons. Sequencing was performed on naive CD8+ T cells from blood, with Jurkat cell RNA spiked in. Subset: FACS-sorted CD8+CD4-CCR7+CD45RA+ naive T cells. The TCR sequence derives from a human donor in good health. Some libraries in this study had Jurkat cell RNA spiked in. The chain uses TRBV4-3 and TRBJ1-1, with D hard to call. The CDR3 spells CASSPRGGLMTEAFF. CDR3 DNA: TGCGCCAGCAGCCCCCGGGGAGGGCTTATGACTGAAGCTTTCTTT.